In its sample, the clone carrying this T cell receptor beta chain was seen once. The antigen is not known. Trimming stripped 1 base from V and 2 bases from J, with 19 bases between. Germline V CDR1 and CDR2: SGHDT, YYEEEE. The CDR3 has 17 residues. Assay used: immunoSEQ multiplex PCR; TCRdb lists only in-frame clones, some missing. The sample yields about 130,000 clones, 75% to 90% seen once. This entry comes from a study of cytomegalovirus exposure and HLA in healthy donors. Study-wide results and limits: Investigators reported approximately 150 TCR beta chains as tied to cytomegalovirus.

The material sequenced was PBMCs. The chain carries TRBV5-6 and TRBJ2-7; a possible D gene is TRBD2 (5 bases). This clonotype was sampled from a woman aged 18-29 years in good health and CMV-seronegative. The CDR3 coding sequence is TGTGCCAGCAGCTTGTTTTCGCCGGAGGCCCCAACCTACGAGCAGTACTTC. Its translation: CASSLFSPEAPTYEQYF.